These 23 T cell receptor beta chains originate from one sample sequenced in a study of human T cells and chemical hapten exposure. TCRdb reanalysed the RACE reads using MiXCR and keeps one entry per CDR3 protein. Of roughly 180,000 distinct CDR3 sequences in the sample, about a fifth are singletons; the top ten hold under 7.5%. Indicated time point: patch test 1, 2 weeks after DPC sensitization. Treatment here: therapeutic diphenylcyclopropenone sensitization with weekly scalp DPC. Source: whole blood, taken in connection with sensitization to the hapten diphenylcyclopropenone (DPC). The receptor source for this set is a woman between 50 and 59 years old with alopecia areata. Some clones in this sample may be carry-over from other donors' samples.

This chain links TRBV6-2 or TRBV6-3 with TRBJ2-3; 10 nucleotides match TRBD2. V dropped 4 bases and J dropped 4; count of bases not matched to a gene: 5. The germline V gene encodes CDR1 MNHEY and CDR2 SVGEGT. CDR3 length: 15 residues. CDR3 DNA sequence: TGTGCCAGCAGTTGGTCTAGCGGGAGTCCAGATACGCAGTATTTT. Amino acid sequence: CASSWSSGSPDTQYF.

The chain recombines TRBV9 with TRBJ2-7, with 8 positions matching TRBD2. V was pared by 0 bases and J by 5 bases, with 13 bases of the junction left unmatched. CDR1 and CDR2 from the germline V gene are SGDLS and YYNGEE. The CDR3 extends over 17 amino acids. Here the CDR3 reads CASSVGMIGTRSDEQYF. CDR3 nucleotides: TGTGCCAGCAGCGTAGGGATGATCGGGACTAGGAGCGACGAGCAGTACTTC.

This CDR3 is CASSPELSRTDTQYF. The CDR3 DNA reads TGTGCCAGCAGCCCGGAGTTGTCCCGCACAGATACGCAGTATTTT. The V gene is TRBV5-6, the J gene TRBJ2-3, with unresolved D. Germline assignment: CDR1 SGHDT and CDR2 YYEEEE. The CDR3 covers 15 residues. Trimming shortened V by 4 bases and J by 1 base, and 13 bases separated the two germline ends.

This clonotype was detected only a few times. The chain uses TRBV29-1 and TRBJ1-2; TRBD1 matches 7 bases. CDR3 length equals 13 residues. After removal of 4 bases from V and 2 bases from J, the junction contained 4 bases not matched to a gene. The germline V gene encodes CDR1 SQVTM and CDR2 ANQGSEA. The CDR3 is CSVGNRGNYGYTF. In DNA form, the CDR3 reads TGCAGCGTTGGTAACAGGGGAAACTATGGCTACACCTTC.

This clonotype has a handful of counts. The chain joins TRBV29-1 to TRBJ2-5, with D perhaps matching TRBD1 (5 bases). Germline V CDR1 and CDR2: SQVTM, ANQGSEA. The CDR3 has 13 amino acids. V was clipped by 6 bases and J by 4 bases, with 15 bases between them. The CDR3 DNA reads as TGCAGCGTCCGGCAGGGTTTAGTAGAGACCCAGTACTTC. This translates into CSVRQGLVETQYF.

The V call is TRBV10-2, the J call TRBJ2-7; D remains unclear. CDR1 and CDR2 (germline): WSHSY, SAAADI. The CDR3 runs 13 residues. Trimming removed 4 bases from V and 4 bases from J, with 11 bases in between. CDR3 loop: CASSVIALYEQYF. The DNA of the CDR3 is TGCGCCAGCAGTGTAATAGCTTTATACGAGCAGTACTTC.

This clonotype was seen a few times. The chain combines TRBV10-3 with TRBJ2-5, with 7 bases lining up with TRBD2. Losses at the gene ends were 4 bases for V and 1 base for J; bases not matched to a gene: 6. This CDR3 region has 15 residues. Germline V CDR1 and CDR2: ENHRY, SYGVKD. The CDR3 reads CAISGGGSTQETQYF. The CDR3 DNA reads TGTGCCATCAGTGGGGGCGGGAGTACCCAAGAGACCCAGTACTTC.

This clonotype was counted between two and nine times. The chain combines TRBV6-5 with TRBJ1-1, with 9 bases that match TRBD1. V was pared by 2 bases and J by 1 base, with 2 bases of the junction left unmatched. This CDR3 comprises 15 residues. Germline loops: CDR1 MNHEY, CDR2 SVGAGI. CDR3: CASSYGQGWNTEAFF. The CDR3 DNA reads as TGTGCCAGCAGTTACGGACAGGGGTGGAACACTGAAGCTTTCTTT.

This clonotype occurred once. This chain joins TRBV5-5 and TRBJ2-2; the D gene is possibly TRBD1 (5 bases). Looked up from germline, CDR1 is SGHKS and CDR2 is YYEKEE (reference sequence). V was pared by 3 bases and J by 1 base, with 13 bases between. This CDR3 spans 16 amino acids. The CDR3 protein is CASSSTGSLNTGELFF. The CDR3 coding sequence is TGTGCCAGCAGCTCCACAGGTTCTTTGAACACCGGGGAGCTGTTTTTT.

The gene calls are TRBV5-5 and TRBJ2-1, with 8 bases matching TRBD2. V lost 1 base and J lost 3; bases outside the gene matches: 12. The CDR3 extends over 18 amino acids. The germline V gene has CDR1 SGHKS and CDR2 YYEKEE (reference sequence). This CDR3 is CASSLFSGISSYYNEQFF. CDR3 nucleotide sequence: TGTGCCAGCAGCTTGTTTAGCGGGATATCCTCCTACTACAATGAGCAGTTCTTC.

The chain recombines TRBV13 with TRBJ2-3; TRBD2 matches 13 bases. The V gene end was trimmed by 5 bases and the J gene end by 4 bases; junction bases not matched to a gene: 15. Per germline, CDR1 PRHDT and CDR2 FYEKMQ (reference sequence). There are 19 residues in the CDR3. This CDR3 is CASSLITGLAGASADTQYF. CDR3 DNA: TGTGCCAGCAGCCTCATTACTGGACTAGCGGGAGCGAGCGCAGATACGCAGTATTTT.

This clonotype came up a few times. The V call is TRBV10-3, the J call TRBJ2-1; 12 bases fit TRBD1. Unmatched junction bases numbered 5, after V lost 6 bases and J lost 2 bases. The V gene's germline CDR1 is ENHRY and CDR2 SYGVKD. CDR3 length: 16 residues. The CDR3 is CAISPGQGAPYNEQFF. CDR3 nucleotide sequence: TGTGCCATCAGCCCGGGACAGGGGGCACCCTACAATGAGCAGTTCTTC.

This clonotype was seen just once. The J gene is TRBJ1-2, the V gene TRBV20-1; no clear D gene. The CDR3 totals 10 residues. The ends were cut back, 8 bases at V and 4 bases at J, with 8 bases in the middle. Germline assignment: CDR1 DFQATT and CDR2 SNEGSKA (reference sequence). The CDR3 loop is CSTLPYGYTF. The CDR3 region has the DNA TGCAGTACGCTACCCTATGGCTACACCTTC.

This clonotype was seen only a few times. The V and J genes are TRBV5-1 and TRBJ1-1; 7 bases fit TRBD1. The V segment lost 4 bases and the J segment 0 bases; nucleotides outside the gene matches: 6. This CDR3 is built from 15 residues. Per germline, CDR1 SGHRS and CDR2 YFSETQ. For the CDR3, the DNA is TGCGCCAGCAGCATTACAGGGGAGTTGAACACTGAAGCTTTCTTT. As protein: CASSITGELNTEAFF. Looking up the rest from reference TRBV5-1 and TRBJ1-1 gives the full variable domain: KAGVTQTPRYLIKTRGQQVTLSCSPISGHRSVSWYQQTPGQGLQFLFEYFSETQRNKGNFPGRFSGRQFSNSRSEMNVSTLELGDSALYLCASSITGELNTEAFFGQGTRLTVV.

This clonotype was recorded a few times. J is TRBJ2-5 and V is TRBV19; D remains unclear. V dropped 3 bases and J dropped 7 bases, with 15 bases sitting between them. The V gene's germline CDR1 is LNHDA and CDR2 SQIVND (reference sequence). The CDR3 runs to 14 residues. CDR3 sequence (DNA): TGTGCCAGTAGTATCCGACTTACCCCTTGGACCCAGTACTTC. Its translation is CASSIRLTPWTQYF.

The chain employs TRBV6-5 and TRBJ1-2, with D possibly matching TRBD1 (5 bases). The CDR3 consists of 11 residues. CDR1 is MNHEY, CDR2 SVGAGI, per germline. Trimming removed 6 bases from V and 9 bases from J, with 11 bases in between. The CDR3 here is CASRRDLSYTF. The DNA for the CDR3 is TGTGCCAGCAGGAGGGACTTAAGCTACACCTTC.

This chain joins TRBV20-1 and TRBJ1-5, with a possible D match to TRBD1 (5 bases). This CDR3 region has 14 residues. With 1 base removed from V and 2 bases from J, the gap between germline ends came to 9 bases. From germline, CDR1 is DFQATT and CDR2 SNEGSKA (reference sequence). Written as DNA, the CDR3 is TGCAGTGCTAGAGCAGGGATTGGCAATCAGCCCCAGCATTTT. Protein sequence: CSARAGIGNQPQHF.

The chain links TRBV5-1 to TRBJ1-1; no clear D gene. CDR3 length equals 12 residues. Germline V gene lookup returns CDR1 SGHRS and CDR2 YFSETQ. V lost 4 bases to trimming and J lost 8 bases, with 12 bases between them. This CDR3 reads CASSLTPHEAFF. CDR3 sequence (DNA): TGCGCCAGCAGCCTAACCCCCCACGAAGCTTTCTTT.

This clonotype was counted a few times. The V and J genes are TRBV4-1 and TRBJ2-3; 11 bases align to TRBD2. Germline V gene sequence: CDR1 MGHRA, CDR2 YSYEKL. The CDR3 runs 14 residues. J was trimmed by 2 bases and V by 7 bases; bases with no gene match: 2. CDR3 nucleotides: TGCGCCAGCAAACTAGCGGGAGCCACAGATACGCAGTATTTT. Its translation: CASKLAGATDTQYF.

V is TRBV6-2 or TRBV6-3 and J is TRBJ2-7, with D perhaps being TRBD1 or TRBD2 (5 bases each). The CDR3 contains 13 residues. Trimming left V 6 bases short and J 6 bases short, with 15 bases between. The germline V gene has CDR1 MNHEY and CDR2 SVGEGT. The CDR3 DNA is TGTGCCAGCAGGACCGGGATCGGGGCCGAGCAGTACTTC. Its protein product is CASRTGIGAEQYF.

CDR3 sequence: CSVQGARMGTEAFF. The CDR3 DNA reads as TGCAGCGTCCAGGGGGCGCGTATGGGCACTGAAGCTTTCTTT. V gene TRBV29-1 combines with J gene TRBJ1-1, with 8 bases that match TRBD1. CDR3 length: 14 residues. The germline V gene has CDR1 SQVTM and CDR2 ANQGSEA. J gave up 4 bases and V 6 bases, and 10 bases lay outside the gene matches.

This CDR3 reads CASSQGQGKNTEAFF. CDR3 coding DNA: TGTGCCAGCAGCCAAGGACAGGGGAAGAACACTGAAGCTTTCTTT. The gene calls are TRBV14 and TRBJ1-1; 8 nucleotides match TRBD1. The CDR3 extends over 15 amino acids. The V gene's germline CDR1 is SGHDN and CDR2 FVKESK. Germline trimming cut 1 base from V and 1 base from J; bases unmatched to any gene: 2.

This clonotype was seen a few times. The V and J genes are TRBV7-9 and TRBJ1-2; no firm D call. Germline V gene data show CDR1 as SEHNR and CDR2 as FQNEAQ (reference sequence). The CDR3 extends over 12 amino acids. Trimming shortened V by 3 bases and J by 8 bases, and 10 bases separated the two germline ends. The DNA of the CDR3 is TGTGCCAGCAGCTTGGAAGAGGGCGGCTACACCTTC. Its protein is CASSLEEGGYTF. Combining the CDR3 with reference TRBV7-9 and TRBJ1-2 gives the whole variable domain DTGVSQNPRHKITKRGQNVTFRCDPISEHNRLYWYRQTLGQGPEFLTYFQNEAQLEKSRLLSDRFSAERPKGSFSTLEIQRTEQGDSAMYLCASSLEEGGYTFGSGTRLTVV.